This TCR beta chain was recorded in a study of blood T cell repertoires in COVID-19. Across the whole study: Samples came from the United States, Italy and Spain, spanning acute and convalescent COVID-19. PBMCs, B-cell-depleted T cells, or T cells provided the cDNA or gDNA that made up the material.

Germline V gives CDR1 LGHDT, CDR2 YNNKEL (reference sequence). This CDR3 spans 15 amino acids. Trimming stripped 5 bases from V and 1 base from J, with 14 bases between. As originally analysed: Amplifying reference gene primers gave estimates of nucleated cell counts. Libraries were prepared by immunoSEQ multiplex PCR; TCRdb keeps only in-frame clonotypes and omits some of them. V and J calls and clone size are those listed in that table; D and trimming were worked out from the DNA. The data hold just under 150,000 clones, with roughly 85% observed a single time. Sequenced sample: peripheral blood. The chain links TRBV3-1 (or the pseudogene TRBV3-2) to TRBJ1-1; D may be TRBD1 (6 bases). The TCR sequence derives from a human donor with acute or convalescent COVID-19. The donor label of this sample is uncertain. The CDR3 DNA reads TGTGCCAGCAGCGTCGGGACAAAAGGGAACACTGAAGCTTTCTTT. The encoded protein is CASSVGTKGNTEAFF.